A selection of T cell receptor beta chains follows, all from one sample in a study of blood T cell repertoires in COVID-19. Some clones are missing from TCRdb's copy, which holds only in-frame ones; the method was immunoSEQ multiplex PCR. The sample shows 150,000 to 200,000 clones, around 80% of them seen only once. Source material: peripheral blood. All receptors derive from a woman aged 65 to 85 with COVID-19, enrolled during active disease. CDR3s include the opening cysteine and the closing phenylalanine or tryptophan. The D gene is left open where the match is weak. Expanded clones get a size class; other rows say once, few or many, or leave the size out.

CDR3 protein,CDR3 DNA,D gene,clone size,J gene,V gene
CASGTSGGRDTQYF,TGTGCCAGCGGGACTAGCGGGGGGCGGGATACGCAGTATTTT,TRBD2,.,TRBJ2-3,TRBV2
CASTNRRGYTEAFF,TGTGCCAGCACTAACAGGAGGGGATACACTGAAGCTTTCTTT,.,.,TRBJ1-1,TRBV11-1
CAWGNLGTGGETQYF,TGTGCCTGGGGAAACTTAGGGACAGGGGGAGAGACCCAGTACTTC,TRBD1,.,TRBJ2-5,TRBV30
CASSLAGTDTQYF,TGTGCCAGCAGCTTGGCGGGCACAGATACGCAGTATTTT,.,.,TRBJ2-3,TRBV5-6
CASSSGQDRSGANVLTF,TGTGCCAGCTCATCCGGACAGGACCGCTCTGGGGCCAACGTCCTGACTTTC,TRBD1,.,TRBJ2-6,TRBV18
CASSFGQGGNSPLHF,TGTGCCAGCAGCTTTGGACAGGGTGGCAATTCACCCCTCCACTTT,TRBD1,.,TRBJ1-6,TRBV7-8
CASSERGPREAFF,TGCGCCAGCAGTGAAAGGGGTCCGCGTGAAGCTTTCTTT,.,once,TRBJ1-1,TRBV10-1
CAIPRWGAEAFF,TGTGCCATCCCCCGATGGGGCGCTGAAGCTTTCTTT,.,.,TRBJ1-1,TRBV10-3
CATSPGQGMSNTEAFF,TGTGCCACCAGCCCGGGACAGGGGATGTCGAACACTGAAGCTTTCTTT,TRBD1,.,TRBJ1-1,TRBV15
CASSELVQGGEAFF,TGTGCCAGCAGTGAACTGGTGCAGGGTGGTGAAGCTTTCTTT,.,.,TRBJ1-1,TRBV2
CASSQAESTEAFF,TGTGCCAGCAGCCAAGCCGAGAGCACTGAAGCTTTCTTT,.,.,TRBJ1-1,TRBV3-1/TRBV3-2
CATSDLRGAGGYTF,TGTGCCACCAGTGATTTGCGTGGAGCGGGTGGCTACACCTTC,.,.,TRBJ1-2,TRBV24-1
CASRRIRGTEAFF,TGTGCCAGCAGGCGTATACGGGGAACTGAAGCTTTCTTT,.,.,TRBJ1-1,TRBV6-5
CASGLATGAVETQYF,TGTGCTAGTGGTTTAGCAACAGGGGCCGTCGAGACCCAGTACTTC,TRBD1,.,TRBJ2-5,TRBV12-5
CASSFRLAGNEQYF,TGCGCCAGCAGCTTCAGACTAGCGGGAAACGAGCAGTACTTC,TRBD2,once,TRBJ2-7,TRBV5-1
CASRDPSAGRETQYF,TGTGCCAGTAGAGACCCCAGTGCGGGACGGGAGACCCAGTACTTC,.,.,TRBJ2-5,TRBV19
CASSPATGYGGETQYF,TGTGCCAGCAGTCCTGCAACCGGGTATGGAGGGGAGACCCAGTACTTC,.,.,TRBJ2-5,TRBV28
CASSQERRESPYNEQFF,TGCGCCAGCAGCCAAGAGCGGCGGGAGTCCCCCTACAATGAGCAGTTCTTC,TRBD2,.,TRBJ2-1,TRBV4-1
CASSPPGGAWVAFF,TGTGCCAGCAGTCCCCCAGGAGGGGCTTGGGTAGCTTTCTTT,.,.,TRBJ1-1,TRBV28
CASSPDRVYGYTF,TGTGCCAGCAGCCCCGACAGGGTATATGGCTACACCTTC,TRBD1,few,TRBJ1-2,TRBV27
CASSYRQGATNEQFF,TGTGCCAGCAGCTACAGACAGGGGGCGACCAATGAGCAGTTCTTC,TRBD1,.,TRBJ2-1,TRBV14
CASTRGGRGFGANVLTF,TGTGCCAGCACAAGGGGGGGGCGAGGATTTGGGGCCAACGTCCTGACTTTC,.,.,TRBJ2-6,TRBV5-8
CAISGQGGFYEQYF,TGTGCCATCAGTGGTCAGGGTGGATTCTACGAGCAGTACTTC,.,.,TRBJ2-7,TRBV10-3
CASSVRRVRDQPQHF,TGTGCCAGCAGTGTCCGCAGGGTAAGGGATCAGCCCCAGCATTTT,.,.,TRBJ1-5,TRBV2
CASSTPRQGNIQYF,TGTGCCAGCAGCACGCCGAGGCAGGGAAACATTCAGTACTTC,.,.,TRBJ2-4,TRBV7-8
CASSLETGTSADTQYF,TGCGCCAGCAGCTTGGAAACCGGGACTAGCGCTGATACGCAGTATTTT,TRBD2,.,TRBJ2-3,TRBV5-1
CASSQAQSYEQYF,TGCGCCAGCAGCCAAGCGCAGTCCTACGAGCAGTACTTC,.,.,TRBJ2-7,TRBV4-1
CASSWGQGDKHGIYF,TGTGCCAGCAGCTGGGGACAGGGAGATAAACACGGCATATATTTT,TRBD1,.,TRBJ1-3,TRBV5-8
CASRGGGGETQYF,TGTGCCAGCAGAGGGGGTGGGGGAGAGACCCAGTACTTC,.,.,TRBJ2-5,TRBV4-2
CSASGPGEKLFF,TGCAGTGCTAGTGGGCCAGGGGAAAAACTGTTTTTT,.,few,TRBJ1-4,TRBV20-1
CASSILPAGQGAVRNTEAFF,TGTGCCAGTAGTATCCTACCGGCGGGGCAGGGTGCGGTTCGGAACACTGAAGCTTTCTTT,.,few,TRBJ1-1,TRBV19
CAISQGAPDSPLHF,TGTGCCATCAGCCAGGGGGCGCCCGATTCACCCCTCCACTTT,TRBD1,.,TRBJ1-6,TRBV10-3
CASSLATGYNEQFF,TGTGCCAGCAGCTTAGCGACAGGATACAATGAGCAGTTCTTC,.,.,TRBJ2-1,TRBV5-6
CASSIEDFRHSGNTIYF,TGTGCCAGTAGTATAGAGGACTTTCGACACTCTGGAAACACCATATATTTT,.,.,TRBJ1-3,TRBV19
CASSRTVEQFF,TGTGCCAGTTCTCGGACAGTTGAGCAGTTCTTC,.,.,TRBJ2-1,TRBV12-3/TRBV12-4
CASSPGGPGANVLTF,TGTGCCAGCAGCCCGGGGGGACCTGGGGCCAACGTCCTGACTTTC,TRBD2,once,TRBJ2-6,TRBV27
CASSLGLADNEQFF,TGTGCCAGCAGCTTAGGGCTAGCGGACAATGAGCAGTTCTTC,TRBD2,.,TRBJ2-1,TRBV7-2
CASSYGTGWGDEQYF,TGTGCCAGCAGTTACGGGACAGGGTGGGGGGACGAGCAGTACTTC,TRBD1,.,TRBJ2-7,TRBV6-6
CASSLPWTGDEQYF,TGTGCCAGCAGCTTACCTTGGACAGGGGACGAGCAGTACTTC,TRBD1,.,TRBJ2-7,TRBV7-9
CASSNTQVNQPQHF,TGTGCCAGCTCCAACACTCAGGTAAATCAGCCCCAGCATTTT,.,.,TRBJ1-5,TRBV18
CASSTSRGNTGELFF,TGTGCCAGCTCAACGTCTCGGGGGAACACCGGGGAGCTGTTTTTT,.,.,TRBJ2-2,TRBV18
CSGVEQGAQGYTF,TGCAGCGGGGTAGAGCAGGGGGCCCAAGGCTACACCTTC,TRBD1,.,TRBJ1-2,TRBV29-1
CASSLGTGMNTEAFF,TGTGCCAGCAGCTTAGGGACGGGAATGAACACTGAAGCTTTCTTT,.,.,TRBJ1-1,TRBV7-8
CASSRQGNTEAFF,TGTGCCAGCAGTAGACAGGGAAACACTGAAGCTTTCTTT,TRBD1,.,TRBJ1-1,TRBV2
CASSSRGARGQYEQYF,TGTGCCAGCAGCAGCCGGGGGGCCAGGGGGCAGTACGAGCAGTACTTC,.,.,TRBJ2-7,TRBV7-8
CASSLIANTGELFF,TGCGCCAGCAGCTTGATAGCGAACACCGGGGAGCTGTTTTTT,.,few,TRBJ2-2,TRBV5-1